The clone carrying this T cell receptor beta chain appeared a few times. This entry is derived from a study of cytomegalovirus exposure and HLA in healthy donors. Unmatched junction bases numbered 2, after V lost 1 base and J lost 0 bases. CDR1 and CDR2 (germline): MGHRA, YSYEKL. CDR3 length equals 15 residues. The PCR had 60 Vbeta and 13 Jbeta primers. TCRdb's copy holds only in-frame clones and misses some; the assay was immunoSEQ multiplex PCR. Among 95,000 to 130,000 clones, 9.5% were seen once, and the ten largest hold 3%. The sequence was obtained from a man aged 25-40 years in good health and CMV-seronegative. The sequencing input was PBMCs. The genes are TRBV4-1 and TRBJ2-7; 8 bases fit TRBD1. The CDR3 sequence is CASSQGTGSSYEQYF. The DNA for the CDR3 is TGCGCCAGCAGCCAAGGGACAGGGTCCTCCTACGAGCAGTACTTC.